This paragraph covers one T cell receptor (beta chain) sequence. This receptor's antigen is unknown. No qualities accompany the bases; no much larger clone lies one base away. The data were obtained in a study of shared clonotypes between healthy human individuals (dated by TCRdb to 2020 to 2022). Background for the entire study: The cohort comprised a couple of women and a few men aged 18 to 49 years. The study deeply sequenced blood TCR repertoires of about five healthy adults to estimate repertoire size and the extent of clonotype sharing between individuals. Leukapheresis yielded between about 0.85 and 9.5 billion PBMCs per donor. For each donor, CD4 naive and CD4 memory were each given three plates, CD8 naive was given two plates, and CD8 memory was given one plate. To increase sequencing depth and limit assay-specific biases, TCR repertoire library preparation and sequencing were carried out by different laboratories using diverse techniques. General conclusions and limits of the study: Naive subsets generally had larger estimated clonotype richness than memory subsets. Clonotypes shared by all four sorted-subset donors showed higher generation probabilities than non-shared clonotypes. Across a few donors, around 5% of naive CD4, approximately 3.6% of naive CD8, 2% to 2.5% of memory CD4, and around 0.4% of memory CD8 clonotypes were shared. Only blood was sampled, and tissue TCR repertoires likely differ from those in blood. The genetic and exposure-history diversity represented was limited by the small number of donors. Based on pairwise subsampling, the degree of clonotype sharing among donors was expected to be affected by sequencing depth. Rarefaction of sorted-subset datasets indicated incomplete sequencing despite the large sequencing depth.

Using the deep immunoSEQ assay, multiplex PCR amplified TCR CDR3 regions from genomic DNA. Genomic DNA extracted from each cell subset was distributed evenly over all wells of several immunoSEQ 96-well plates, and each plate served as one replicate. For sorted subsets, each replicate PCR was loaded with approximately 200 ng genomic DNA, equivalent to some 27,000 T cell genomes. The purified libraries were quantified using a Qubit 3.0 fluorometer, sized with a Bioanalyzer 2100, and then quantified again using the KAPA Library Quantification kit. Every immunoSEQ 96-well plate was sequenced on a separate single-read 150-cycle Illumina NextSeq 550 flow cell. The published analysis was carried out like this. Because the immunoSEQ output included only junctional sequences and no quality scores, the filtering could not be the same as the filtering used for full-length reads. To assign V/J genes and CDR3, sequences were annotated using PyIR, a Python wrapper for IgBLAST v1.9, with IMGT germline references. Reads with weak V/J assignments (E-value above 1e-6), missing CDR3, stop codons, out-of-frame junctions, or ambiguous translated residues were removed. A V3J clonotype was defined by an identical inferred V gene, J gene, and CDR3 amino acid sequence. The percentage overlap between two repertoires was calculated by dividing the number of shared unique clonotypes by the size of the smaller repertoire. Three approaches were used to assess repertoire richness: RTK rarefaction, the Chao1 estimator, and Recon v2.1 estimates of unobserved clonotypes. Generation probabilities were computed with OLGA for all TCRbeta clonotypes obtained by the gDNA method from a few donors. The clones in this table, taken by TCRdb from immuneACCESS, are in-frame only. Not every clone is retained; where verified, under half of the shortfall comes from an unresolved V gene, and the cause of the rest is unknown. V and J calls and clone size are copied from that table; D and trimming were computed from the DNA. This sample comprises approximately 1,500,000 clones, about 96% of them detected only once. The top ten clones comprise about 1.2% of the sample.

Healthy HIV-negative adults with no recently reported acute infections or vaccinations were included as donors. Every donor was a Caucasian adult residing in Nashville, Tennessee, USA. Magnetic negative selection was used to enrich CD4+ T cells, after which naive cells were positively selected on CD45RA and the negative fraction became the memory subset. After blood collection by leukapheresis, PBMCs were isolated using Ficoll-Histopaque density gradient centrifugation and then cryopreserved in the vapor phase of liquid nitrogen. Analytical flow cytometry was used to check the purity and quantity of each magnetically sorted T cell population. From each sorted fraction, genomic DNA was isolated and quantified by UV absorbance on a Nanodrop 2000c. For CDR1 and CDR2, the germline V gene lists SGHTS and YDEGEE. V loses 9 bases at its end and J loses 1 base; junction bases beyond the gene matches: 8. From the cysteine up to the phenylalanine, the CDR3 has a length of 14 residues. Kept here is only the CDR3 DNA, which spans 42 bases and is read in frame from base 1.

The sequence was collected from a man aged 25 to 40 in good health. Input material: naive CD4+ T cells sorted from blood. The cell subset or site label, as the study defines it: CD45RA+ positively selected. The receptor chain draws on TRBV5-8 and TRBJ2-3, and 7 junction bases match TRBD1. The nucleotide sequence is TGTGCCACGACCAGACAGGGCCGCACAGATACGCAGTATTTT. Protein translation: CATTRQGRTDTQYF.